Listed here are 2 T cell receptor beta chains from one sample, sequenced in a study of CD8 T cells in Susac syndrome. Reverse transcription of roughly 0.5 to 1 ug RNA was carried out with random hexamers. TCRdb independently ran MiXCR on the immunoSEQ multiplex PCR reads; one entry per CDR3 protein. The sample shows a few hundred thousand distinct CDR3 sequences, approximately 85% of them seen only once. The sample taken for sequencing was CD8+ T cells from PBMCs. The receptors derive from a human donor with multiple sclerosis.

The rearrangement uses TRBV11-2 and TRBJ2-7; D not resolved. The germline gives CDR1 SGHAT, CDR2 FQNNGV. Trimming pared 6 bases from V and 0 bases from J, leaving 12 bases between. CDR3 size: 14 residues. The CDR3: CASRIPFGSYEQYF. The CDR3 bases are TGTGCCAGCAGGATTCCTTTCGGCTCCTACGAGCAGTACTTC.

The chain uses TRBV30 and TRBJ2-7, with D maybe TRBD2 (6 bases). CDR3 size: 14 residues. CDR1 GTSNPN and CDR2 SVGIG come from the germline V gene (reference sequence). V lost 5 bases to trimming and J lost 0 bases, with 14 bases between them. The CDR3 DNA reads as TGTGCCTGGGTAGGAACGGGAGCCTCCTACGAGCAGTACTTC. This sequence encodes CAWVGTGASYEQYF.